Below, 27 T cell receptor beta chains from the same sample are listed, as sequenced in a study of cytomegalovirus exposure and HLA in healthy donors. With 60 Vbeta and 13 Jbeta primers, the PCR was carried out. Produced via immunoSEQ multiplex PCR; TCRdb's table is partial and in-frame only. This sample has about 130,000 clones, with 70% to 85% found just once. The source material was PBMCs. The receptors come from a woman aged 18-29 years in good health and CMV-seropositive.

The V call is TRBV10-3, the J call TRBJ2-7; D is undetermined. CDR1 ENHRY and CDR2 SYGVKD come from the germline V gene. Trimming pared 1 base from V and 3 bases from J, leaving 4 bases between. The CDR3 consists of 12 residues. This CDR3 reads CAISELVYEQYF. The CDR3 nucleotides are TGTGCCATCAGTGAGTTAGTCTACGAGCAGTACTTC.

This rearrangement joins TRBV27 to TRBJ2-1; D unresolved. Trimming left V 8 bases short and J 7 bases short, with 6 bases between. In germline, CDR1 is MNHEY, CDR2 SMNVEV (reference sequence). This CDR3 comprises 10 residues. The CDR3 bases are TGTGCCAGCGGGCAGAATGAGCAGTTCTTC. It specifies CASGQNEQFF.

The chain recombines TRBV5-5 with TRBJ2-1; a weak D match, TRBD1 (6 bases). Germline V lookup: CDR1 SGHKS, CDR2 YYEKEE (reference sequence). V was pared by 1 base and J by 9 bases, with 14 bases between. This CDR3 comprises 14 residues. The CDR3 region is CASSLSIRGSEQFF. CDR3 bases: TGTGCCAGCAGCTTGAGCATCAGGGGCAGTGAGCAGTTCTTC.

The chain has TRBV19 and TRBJ2-5; TRBD1 aligns across 9 bases. CDR1 LNHDA and CDR2 SQIVND come from the germline V gene (reference sequence). There are 13 residues in the CDR3. V was pared by 8 bases and J by 3 bases, with 4 bases of the junction left unmatched. CDR3 protein: CASGDRVEETQYF. The CDR3 nucleotides are TGTGCCAGTGGGGACAGGGTGGAAGAGACCCAGTACTTC.

This chain links TRBV7-3 with TRBJ2-1; 7 nucleotides agree with TRBD2. V lost 5 bases to trimming and J lost 8 bases; unmatched junction nucleotides: 15. The germline V gene encodes CDR1 SGHTA and CDR2 FQGTGA. The CDR3 extends over 16 amino acids. As DNA, the CDR3 is TGTGCCAGCAGCCCCTCTATGCCGGGGGGTGGCGATGAGCAGTTCTTC. This translates into CASSPSMPGGGDEQFF. Using reference TRBV7-3 and TRBJ2-1 for the parts outside the CDR3, the full variable domain is GAGVSQTPSNKVTEKGKYVELRCDPISGHTALYWYRQSLGQGPEFLIYFQGTGAADDSGLPNDRFFAVRPEGSVSTLKIQRTERGDSAVYLCASSPSMPGGGDEQFFGPGTRLTVL.

The CDR3 region is CASSLSGAGDTQYF. In DNA form, the CDR3 reads TGTGCCAGCAGCCTAAGCGGGGCGGGAGATACGCAGTATTTT. V usage is TRBV5-5 and J usage is TRBJ2-3, with 7 bases aligning to TRBD2. The CDR3 spans 14 residues. Germline CDR1 is SGHKS and CDR2 is YYEKEE (reference sequence). V lost 4 bases and J lost 5; bases outside the gene matches: 7.

V usage is TRBV6-1 and J usage is TRBJ2-7; 8 nucleotides line up with TRBD1. CDR1 is MNHNS and CDR2 is SASEGT in the germline V gene. V was pared by 7 bases and J by 3 bases, with 11 bases of the junction left unmatched. The CDR3 contains 15 residues. The CDR3 here is CASTGWAGGGYEQYF. The DNA for the CDR3 is TGTGCCAGCACCGGATGGGCAGGGGGCGGCTACGAGCAGTACTTC.

This clone was recorded a few times. V and J are TRBV13 and TRBJ2-7; TRBD1 aligns across 9 bases. The CDR3 sequence is 15 residues long. The trim removed 5 bases at V and 4 bases at J, leaving 9 bases unmatched. Germline CDR1 reads PRHDT; CDR2 reads FYEKMQ (reference sequence). CDR3 loop: CASSQGPQGAYEQYF. CDR3 DNA: TGTGCCAGCAGCCAGGGCCCACAGGGGGCGTACGAGCAGTACTTC.

This clone was counted once. The chain couples TRBV25-1 to TRBJ1-6; possible D gene TRBD1, 6 bases. The CDR3 has 16 residues. Trimming stripped 0 bases from V and 7 bases from J, with 13 bases between. CDR1 is MGHDK, CDR2 SYGVNS, per germline. CDR3 DNA: TGTGCCAGCAGTGAATATTTTGAGGGGGAAAATTCACCCCTCCACTTT. As protein: CASSEYFEGENSPLHF.

The V gene is TRBV20-1, the J gene TRBJ1-6; D unclear. The CDR3 runs 10 residues. V dropped 5 bases and J dropped 14 bases, with 10 bases sitting between them. In germline, CDR1 is DFQATT, CDR2 SNEGSKA (reference sequence). The CDR3 protein is CSALSVTLHF. The CDR3 DNA reads TGCAGTGCTCTTTCGGTCACCCTCCACTTT.

This chain uses TRBV11-2 with TRBJ1-6; 10 nucleotides agree with TRBD1. CDR3 length equals 18 residues. Trimming at V came to 1 base and at J to 10 bases, leaving 13 bases not matched to a gene. From germline, CDR1 is SGHAT and CDR2 FQNNGV. CDR3 sequence: CASSLAPFGTGASSPLHF. Here the CDR3 DNA reads TGTGCCAGCAGCTTAGCACCATTTGGGACAGGGGCGTCCTCACCCCTCCACTTT.

The J gene is TRBJ2-1, the V gene TRBV7-3; D unclear. The CDR3 is 14 residues long. Between the trimmed V and J ends, which lost 0 bases and 3 bases, there was a span of 6 bases. Germline V gene data show CDR1 as SGHTA and CDR2 as FQGTGA. Written as DNA, the CDR3 is TGTGCCAGCAGCTTAACGTCCAACTACAATGAGCAGTTCTTC. Translated, it gives CASSLTSNYNEQFF.

CDR3: CASSPAGSRPMEYF. Written as DNA, the CDR3 is TGTGCCAGCAGCCCAGCGGGGTCCCGTCCAATGGAGTATTTT. The rearrangement links TRBV7-9 to TRBJ2-3; 7 bases are shared with TRBD2. CDR1 SEHNR and CDR2 FQNEAQ come from the germline V gene (reference sequence). After removal of 5 bases from V and 13 bases from J, the junction contained 15 bases not matched to a gene. The length of the CDR3 is 14 residues.

This chain links TRBV6-4 with TRBJ2-3; 9 nucleotides agree with TRBD2. Germline V lookup: CDR1 MRHNA, CDR2 SNTAGT. Losses at the gene ends were 3 bases for V and 1 base for J; bases not matched to a gene: 5. The CDR3 has 16 amino acids. The DNA for the CDR3 is TGTGCCAGCAGTGAGAAAGCGGGGGGCGGCACAGATACGCAGTATTTT. Residues: CASSEKAGGGTDTQYF.

This chain connects TRBV5-6 to TRBJ1-2; 7 bases line up with TRBD1. Losses at the gene ends were 1 base for V and 8 bases for J; bases not matched to a gene: 11. The CDR3 is 15 amino acids. CDR1 SGHDT and CDR2 YYEEEE come from the germline V gene. CDR3 in amino acids: CASSLKQGPLGGYTF. DNA for the CDR3: TGTGCCAGCAGCTTGAAACAGGGGCCCCTTGGAGGCTACACCTTC. The whole variable domain, filled in from reference TRBV5-6 and TRBJ1-2, reads DAGVTQSPTHLIKTRGQQVTLRCSPKSGHDTVSWYQQALGQGPQFIFQYYEEEERQRGNFPDRFSGHQFPNYSSELNVNALLLGDSALYLCASSLKQGPLGGYTFGSGTRLTVV.

There are a few counts of this clone. The J gene is TRBJ1-6, the V gene TRBV5-6; 10 positions match TRBD1. J gave up 7 bases and V 3 bases, and 7 bases lay outside the gene matches. Germline values: CDR1 SGHDT, CDR2 YYEEEE. This CDR3 contains 16 residues. DNA of the CDR3: TGTGCCAGCAGCTACGGGACAGGGGAACGGAATTCACCCCTCCACTTT. Translating gives CASSYGTGERNSPLHF. Filled out from reference TRBV5-6 and TRBJ1-6, the complete variable domain reads DAGVTQSPTHLIKTRGQQVTLRCSPKSGHDTVSWYQQALGQGPQFIFQYYEEEERQRGNFPDRFSGHQFPNYSSELNVNALLLGDSALYLCASSYGTGERNSPLHFGNGTRLTVT.

This clone has a single count. The chain uses TRBV6-6 and TRBJ2-7; TRBD1 aligns across 10 bases. Unmatched junction bases numbered 12, after V lost 10 bases and J lost 6 bases. The germline gives CDR1 MNHNY, CDR2 SVGAGI (reference sequence). CDR3 length equals 14 residues. CDR3 in amino acids: CATSPDRGRFEQYF. Written as DNA, the CDR3 is TGTGCCACCTCACCCGACAGGGGGCGATTCGAGCAGTACTTC.

The chain is built from TRBV2 and TRBJ1-2; 9 bases are shared with TRBD1. CDR3 length: 16 amino acids. Germline loops: CDR1 SNHLY, CDR2 FYNNEI. J gave up 2 bases and V 4 bases, and 8 bases lay outside the gene matches. CDR3 sequence (DNA): TGTGCCAGCAGTGGAAGGGGGGGACAGGGAAACTATGGCTACACCTTC. It encodes CASSGRGGQGNYGYTF.

The V gene is TRBV5-5, the J gene TRBJ2-7, with unresolved D. Germline lookup yields CDR1 SGHKS and CDR2 YYEKEE (reference sequence). This CDR3 is built from 13 residues. Trimming cost V 1 base and J 2 bases, with 7 bases left between them. The CDR3 sequence: CASSLPGTYEQYF. The CDR3 DNA reads TGTGCCAGCAGCTTGCCAGGAACCTACGAGCAGTACTTC.

The chain uses TRBV13 and TRBJ1-4, with TRBD1 matching 9 bases. Trimming at V came to 5 bases and at J to 9 bases, leaving 10 bases not matched to a gene. CDR1 and CDR2 (germline): PRHDT, FYEKMQ (reference sequence). This CDR3 is 15 amino acids long. The chain's CDR3 is CASSRSGQGLKKLFF. DNA of the CDR3: TGTGCCAGCAGCAGATCGGGACAGGGTCTCAAAAAACTGTTTTTT.

The V call is TRBV19, the J call TRBJ2-1, with a tentative D call TRBD1 (5 bases). V lost 5 bases and J lost 5, with 19 bases in between. The CDR3 loop spans 16 amino acids. Germline V CDR1 and CDR2: LNHDA, SQIVND (reference sequence). CDR3 sequence: CASSVMTVDFDNEQFF. The CDR3 coding sequence is TGTGCCAGTAGTGTTATGACAGTTGATTTCGACAATGAGCAGTTCTTC.

This chain connects TRBV6-1 to TRBJ2-2; D may be TRBD2 (7 bases). The CDR3 has 16 residues. Trimming pared 2 bases from V and 5 bases from J, leaving 15 bases between. Germline V gene lookup returns CDR1 MNHNS and CDR2 SASEGT. The DNA for the CDR3 is TGTGCCAGCAGTGAATATTTGGCGGGGGCTACCGGGGAGCTGTTTTTT. Amino acids: CASSEYLAGATGELFF.

V and J are TRBV7-9 and TRBJ2-7, with D perhaps TRBD2 (5 bases). Looked up from germline, CDR1 is SEHNR and CDR2 is FQNEAQ (reference sequence). Trimming took off 2 bases at V and 13 bases at J, with 12 bases between the two ends. The length of the CDR3 is 11 residues. The CDR3 protein is CASSLTDGVYF. As DNA, the CDR3 is TGTGCCAGCAGCTTAACAGACGGGGTCTACTTC.

V gene TRBV19 combines with J gene TRBJ2-1; 7 nucleotides line up with TRBD1. This CDR3 has 15 amino acids. Germline loops: CDR1 LNHDA, CDR2 SQIVND (reference sequence). The trim removed 5 bases at V and 2 bases at J, leaving 6 bases unmatched. This CDR3 is CASSADREPYNEQFF. The CDR3 nucleotides are TGTGCCAGTAGTGCAGACAGGGAACCCTACAATGAGCAGTTCTTC.

The V gene is TRBV18, the J gene TRBJ2-7; maybe TRBD1 (5 bases). CDR3 length: 13 amino acids. The germline V gene encodes CDR1 KGHSH and CDR2 LQKENI. Trimming left V 3 bases short and J 2 bases short, with 8 bases between. CDR3 sequence: CASSPGAAYEQYF. For the CDR3, the DNA is TGTGCCAGCTCACCTGGGGCAGCCTACGAGCAGTACTTC.

This chain links TRBV14 with TRBJ2-5, with 9 bases that match TRBD2. Germline V gives CDR1 SGHDN, CDR2 FVKESK. J was trimmed by 2 bases and V by 4 bases; bases with no gene match: 5. The CDR3 spans 15 residues. CDR3 sequence (DNA): TGTGCCAGCAGCCGATTAGCGGGGGATCAAGAGACCCAGTACTTC. It translates to CASSRLAGDQETQYF.

V is TRBV28 and J is TRBJ2-7; 7 bases map to TRBD1. Germline CDR1 MDHEN, CDR2 SYDVKM. The CDR3 length is 13 residues. J lost 5 bases, V lost 6 bases, and 7 bases had no gene match. The CDR3 protein is CASSTGTVDEQYF. The CDR3 region has the DNA TGTGCCAGCAGCACCGGGACAGTCGACGAGCAGTACTTC.